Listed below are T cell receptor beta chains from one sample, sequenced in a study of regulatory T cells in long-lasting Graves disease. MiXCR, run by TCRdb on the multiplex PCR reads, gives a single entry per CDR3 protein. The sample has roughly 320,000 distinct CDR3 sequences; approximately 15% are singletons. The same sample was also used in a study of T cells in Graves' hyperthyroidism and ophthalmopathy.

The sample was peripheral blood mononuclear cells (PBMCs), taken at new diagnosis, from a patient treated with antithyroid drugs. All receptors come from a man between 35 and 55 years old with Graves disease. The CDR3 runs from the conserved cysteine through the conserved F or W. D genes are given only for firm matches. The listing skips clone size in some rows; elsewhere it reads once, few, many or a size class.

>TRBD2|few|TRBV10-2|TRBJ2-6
CASFLRSGGDTTGANVLTF
TGCGCCAGCTTCCTTAGGAGCGGGGGGGACACAACCGGGGCCAACGTCCTGACTTTC
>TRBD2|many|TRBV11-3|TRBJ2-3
CASSYGGGGDTQYF
TGTGCCAGCAGCTACGGCGGGGGGGGGGATACGCAGTATTTT
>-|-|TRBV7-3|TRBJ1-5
CASSLNSTRLPNQPQHF
TGTGCCAGCAGCCTCAACTCCACACGATTACCCAATCAGCCCCAGCATTTT
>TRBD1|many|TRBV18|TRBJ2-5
CASRQGALKETQYF
TGTGCCAGCCGACAGGGGGCCTTGAAAGAGACCCAGTACTTC
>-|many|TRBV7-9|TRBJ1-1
CASSDRRTEAFF
TGTGCCAGCAGCGACAGGAGAACTGAAGCTTTCTTT
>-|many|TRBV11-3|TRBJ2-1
CASSSKYNEQFF
TGTGCCAGCAGCTCAAAATACAATGAGCAGTTCTTC
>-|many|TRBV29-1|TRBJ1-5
CSVQQGFQPQHF
TGCAGCGTCCAACAGGGTTTTCAGCCCCAGCATTTT
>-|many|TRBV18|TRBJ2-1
CASSPAGNNEQFF
TGTGCCAGCTCACCGGCCGGTAACAATGAGCAGTTCTTC
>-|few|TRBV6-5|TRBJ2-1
CASSFPPGYNEQFF
TGTGCCAGCAGTTTTCCCCCGGGGTACAATGAGCAGTTCTTC
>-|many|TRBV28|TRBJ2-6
CASSWTLNSGANVLTF
TGTGCCAGCAGTTGGACCCTTAACTCTGGGGCCAACGTCCTGACTTTC
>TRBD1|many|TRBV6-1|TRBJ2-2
CASSRTGTGELFF
TGTGCCAGCAGTCGGACAGGCACCGGGGAGCTGTTTTTT
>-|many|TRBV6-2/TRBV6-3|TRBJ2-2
CASSYSFYAGELFF
TGTGCCAGCAGTTACTCCTTCTACGCGGGGGAGCTGTTTTTT
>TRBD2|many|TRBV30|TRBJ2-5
CAWAGLAGETQYF
TGTGCCTGGGCCGGACTAGCGGGAGAGACCCAGTACTTC
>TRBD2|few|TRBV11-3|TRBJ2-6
CATQSSGGANVLTF
TGTGCCACCCAATCTAGCGGTGGGGCCAACGTCCTGACTTTC